A single sample gave rise to the 2 T cell receptor beta chains below, sequenced in a study of shared clonotypes between healthy human individuals. Clones were read by immunoSEQ multiplex PCR, and TCRdb kept only the in-frame ones, dropping some. In the table there are approximately 2.3 million clones, 85% to 95% of which are singletons. Sequenced input: naive CD4+ T cells from PBMCs. The subset: CD45RA+ positively selected. The source of these receptors is a man between 18 and 35 years old in good health. Some clones in this sample may be carry-over from other donors' samples.

The chain recombines TRBV7-2 with TRBJ2-5; no firm D call. The CDR3 totals 13 residues. The germline V and J ends were trimmed by 4 bases and 5 bases, with 11 bases remaining between them. Germline CDR1 reads SGHTA; CDR2 reads FQGNSA. CDR3 DNA sequence: TGTGCCAGCAGCTACCCCAACGGGGAGACCCAGTACTTC. This sequence encodes CASSYPNGETQYF.

The chain is built from TRBV5-1 and TRBJ1-2, with D uncertain. V was pared by 2 bases and J by 7 bases, with 12 bases between. The length of the CDR3 is 13 residues. Germline V gene lookup returns CDR1 SGHRS and CDR2 YFSETQ. The CDR3 is CASSLSGGVGYTF. The CDR3 coding sequence is TGCGCCAGCAGCTTATCGGGAGGAGTTGGCTACACCTTC.